The next 18 T cell receptor beta chains were all read from a single sample in a study of T cells in Graves' hyperthyroidism and ophthalmopathy. RNA transcripts served as the template for amplifying TCR beta CDR3 regions. Using the HTBI primer set, a first-round RT-PCR was run on the TCR CDR3. TCRdb re-called the multiplex PCR reads with MiXCR, one entry per CDR3 protein. This sample yields around 370,000 distinct CDR3 sequences, of which about 18% are seen a single time; over 35% belongs to the top ten. The specimen was blood. These receptors came from a man aged 18 to 29 with Graves' ophthalmopathy.

Of note for this clonotype: A clone one base away is much larger, so this may be a read error. The rearrangement joins TRBV5-1 to TRBJ2-3; tentatively, D is TRBD2 (5 bases). The CDR3 contains 16 residues. CDR1 is SGHRS and CDR2 is YFSETQ in the germline V gene. With 0 bases removed from V and 2 bases from J, the gap between germline ends came to 13 bases. The CDR3 loop is CASSLASGTHTDTQYF. CDR3 nucleotides: TGCGCCAGCAGCTTGGCCAGCGGAACGCACACAGATACGCAGTATTTT.

This clonotype was picked up a small number of times. This chain connects TRBV5-6 to TRBJ1-2; D may be TRBD1 (6 bases). The V end was cut by 0 bases, the J end by 7 bases, with 13 bases between. Per the germline V gene, CDR1 is SGHDT and CDR2 is YYEEEE. The CDR3 extends over 14 amino acids. The CDR3 loop is CASSLGAAGVGYTF. The CDR3 region has the DNA TGTGCCAGCAGCTTGGGAGCGGCAGGGGTTGGCTACACCTTC.

This clonotype was observed a few times. The J gene is TRBJ1-2, the V gene TRBV7-9; D is unclear. CDR1 is SEHNR, CDR2 FQNEAQ, per germline (reference sequence). The V end was cut by 5 bases, the J end by 0 bases, with 7 bases between. The CDR3 is made up of 13 amino acids. CDR3 sequence: CASSPTTNYGYTF. The CDR3 nucleotides are TGTGCCAGCAGCCCGACAACTAACTATGGCTACACCTTC.

This clonotype was counted between two and nine times. The V gene is TRBV7-8, the J gene TRBJ1-4; possibly TRBD1 for D (6 bases). Germline V gives CDR1 SGHVS, CDR2 FQNEAQ. This CDR3 region has 16 residues. The ends were cut back, 2 bases at V and 8 bases at J, with 18 bases in the middle. CDR3 DNA: TGTGCCAGCAGCTTACCCTGGGGGGCGCCTGGCGAAAAACTGTTTTTT. Translating it yields CASSLPWGAPGEKLFF. The entire variable domain, with the rest obtained from reference TRBV7-8 and TRBJ1-4, is as follows: GAGVSQSPRYKVAKRGQDVALRCDPISGHVSLFWYQQALGQGPEFLTYFQNEAQLDKSGLPSDRFFAERPEGSVSTLKIQRTQQEDSAVYLCASSLPWGAPGEKLFFGSGTQLSVL.

J is TRBJ1-1 and V is TRBV7-9, with D perhaps matching TRBD1 (5 bases). V was pared by 5 bases and J by 5 bases, with 15 bases between. The CDR3 is 14 amino acids. Germline V lookup: CDR1 SEHNR, CDR2 FQNEAQ (reference sequence). The CDR3 sequence: CASSLGDRWTEAFF. The CDR3 bases are TGTGCCAGCAGCCTAGGGGATAGGTGGACTGAAGCTTTCTTT.

The J gene is TRBJ1-1, the V gene TRBV20-1; 8 nucleotides match TRBD1. CDR3 length equals 15 residues. The V gene's germline CDR1 is DFQATT and CDR2 SNEGSKA (reference sequence). V was clipped by 5 bases and J by 1 base; unmatched bases: 9. The CDR3 here is CSARQGRRENTEAFF. As DNA, the CDR3 is TGCAGTGCTCGACAGGGGAGGAGAGAGAACACTGAAGCTTTCTTT.

This clonotype was recorded at least ten times. The rearrangement links TRBV28 to TRBJ2-7, with D perhaps matching TRBD2 (6 bases). This CDR3 contains 15 residues. The V end was cut by 2 bases, the J end by 3 bases, with 14 bases between. The germline V gene has CDR1 MDHEN and CDR2 SYDVKM. The CDR3 DNA reads as TGTGCCAGCAGTTTAGCCCAGGAGGGGCACTACGAGCAGTACTTC. The encoded protein is CASSLAQEGHYEQYF.

This clonotype was seen more than once but under ten times. V and J are TRBV6-1 and TRBJ2-3; TRBD2 agrees at 13 bases. Losses at the gene ends were 6 bases for V and 2 bases for J; bases not matched to a gene: 8. Germline V gives CDR1 MNHNS, CDR2 SASEGT. This CDR3 is 17 amino acids long. DNA for the CDR3: TGTGCCAGCAGCATCGGGACTAGCGGGGCGCTCACAGATACGCAGTATTTT. Residues: CASSIGTSGALTDTQYF.

V and J are TRBV20-1 and TRBJ1-1, with a weak D call TRBD1 (5 bases). Trimming left V 5 bases short and J 0 bases short, with 10 bases between. The CDR3 contains 13 residues. Per germline, CDR1 DFQATT and CDR2 SNEGSKA (reference sequence). Written as DNA, the CDR3 is TGCAGTGCTTCGGACAAGCTGAACACTGAAGCTTTCTTT. Translated: CSASDKLNTEAFF.

With regard to this clonotype: One base away lies a much larger clone, so this may be a sequencing read error. The chain is built from TRBV7-9 and TRBJ2-1; D is undetermined. The CDR3 extends over 12 amino acids. Germline values: CDR1 SEHNR, CDR2 FQNEAQ (reference sequence). The V and J ends lost 5 bases and 9 bases respectively, with 11 bases between them. CDR3 region: CASSPLGREQFF. CDR3 nucleotide sequence: TGTGCCAGCAGCCCCCTGGGCCGTGAGCAGTTCTTC.

This clonotype was detected ten times or more. V gene TRBV28 combines with J gene TRBJ1-1; no clear D gene. The V end lost 3 bases, the J end lost 1 base, and 9 bases lay between the germline ends. This CDR3 has 14 residues. Germline V lookup: CDR1 MDHEN, CDR2 SYDVKM. This CDR3 reads CASSFLQKNTEAFF. The CDR3 region has the DNA TGTGCCAGCAGTTTCTTGCAAAAGAACACTGAAGCTTTCTTT.

Many counts were recorded for this clonotype. The chain couples TRBV3-1 to TRBJ2-5, with TRBD1 as a possible D gene (6 bases). CDR1 and CDR2 (germline): LGHDT, YNNKEL (reference sequence). The CDR3 is made up of 14 amino acids. Trimming took 1 base from V and 4 from J, leaving 10 bases between them. CDR3 protein: CASSQGNRAETQYF. The CDR3 DNA is TGTGCCAGCAGCCAAGGAAACAGGGCAGAGACCCAGTACTTC.

There are many counts of this clonotype. This CDR3 is CASSSTVHSPSAEAFF. The CDR3 nucleotides are TGCGCCAGCAGCTCCACGGTCCACTCCCCAAGCGCTGAAGCTTTCTTT. The rearrangement uses TRBV5-1 and TRBJ1-1; no clear D. The length of the CDR3 is 16 residues. Germline CDR1 and CDR2: SGHRS and YFSETQ. The ends were cut back, 3 bases at V and 6 bases at J, with 21 bases in the middle.

This clonotype was observed at least ten times. The chain links TRBV20-1 to TRBJ2-7; perhaps D is TRBD1 or TRBD2 (6 bases each). Germline V gene sequence: CDR1 DFQATT, CDR2 SNEGSKA (reference sequence). Trimming removed 6 bases at V and 4 bases at J, with 19 bases between. The CDR3 runs 14 residues. The CDR3 sequence is CSARDRQDYYEQYF. The CDR3 region has the DNA TGCAGTGCGCGTGATAGACAGGACTATTACGAGCAGTACTTC.

This clonotype was seen repeatedly, ten times or more. The rearrangement uses TRBV29-1 and TRBJ1-5; 7 nucleotides align to TRBD1. Trimming removed 7 bases from V and 3 bases from J; junction bases left unmatched: 9. CDR3 size: 14 residues. CDR1 SQVTM and CDR2 ANQGSEA come from the germline V gene. Here the CDR3 DNA reads TGCAGCGCTGTGACAGGGCTCCTCAATCAGCCCCAGCATTTT. This translates into CSAVTGLLNQPQHF. Using reference TRBV29-1 and TRBJ1-5 for the parts outside the CDR3, the full variable domain is SAVISQKPSRDICQRGTSLTIQCQVDSQVTMMFWYRQQPGQSLTLIATANQGSEATYESGFVIDKFPISRPNLTFSTLTVSNMSPEDSSIYLCSAVTGLLNQPQHFGDGTRLSIL.

The CDR3 DNA reads as TGCAGTGCTAGAGATTATGGAGGGAGGTACCAAGAGACCCAGTACTTC. The encoded protein is CSARDYGGRYQETQYF. The rearrangement links TRBV20-1 to TRBJ2-5; D may be TRBD2 (6 bases). Trimming pared 0 bases from V and 0 bases from J, leaving 14 bases between. The CDR3 loop spans 16 amino acids. The germline V gene encodes CDR1 DFQATT and CDR2 SNEGSKA (reference sequence).

The CDR3: CASSLARGSAEAFF. The CDR3 DNA follows: TGTGCCAGCAGCCTAGCTAGGGGGTCCGCTGAAGCTTTCTTT. The V and J genes are TRBV6-1 and TRBJ1-1; possible D gene TRBD1, 6 bases. Trimming took off 6 bases at V and 6 bases at J, with 17 bases between the two ends. The germline CDR1 and CDR2 sequences are MNHNS and SASEGT. This CDR3 has 14 amino acids.

This clonotype was seen ten or more times. The rearrangement uses TRBV27 and TRBJ2-1; no clear D gene. The CDR3 contains 14 residues. V lost 6 bases, J lost 1 base, and 10 bases lay in between. CDR1 and CDR2 (germline): MNHEY, SMNVEV (reference sequence). The CDR3 region is CASSLTSSYNEQFF. CDR3 nucleotides: TGTGCCAGCAGCCTTACAAGTTCCTACAATGAGCAGTTCTTC.